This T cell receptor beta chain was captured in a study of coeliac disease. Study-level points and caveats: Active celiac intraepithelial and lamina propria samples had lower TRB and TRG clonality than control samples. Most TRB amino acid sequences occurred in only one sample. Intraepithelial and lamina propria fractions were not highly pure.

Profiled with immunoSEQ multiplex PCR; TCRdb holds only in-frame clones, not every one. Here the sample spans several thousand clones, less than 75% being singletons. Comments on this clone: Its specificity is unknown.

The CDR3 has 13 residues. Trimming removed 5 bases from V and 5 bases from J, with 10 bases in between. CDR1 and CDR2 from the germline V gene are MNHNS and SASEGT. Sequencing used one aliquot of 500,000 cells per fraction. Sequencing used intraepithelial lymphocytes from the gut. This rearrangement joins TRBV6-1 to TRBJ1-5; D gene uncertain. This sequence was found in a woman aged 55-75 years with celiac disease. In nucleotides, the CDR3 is TGTGCCAGCAGTCCGCCTACTCATCAGCCCCAGCATTTT. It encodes CASSPPTHQPQHF.